This T cell receptor beta chain was obtained from a study of CD8+CD57+ T cells in acquired aplastic anemia. About the research overall: The sorted CD4+ and CD8+ cells yielded an average about 3.5 ug of DNA. Read counts for CD4+ cells (from healthy donors) averaged about 10 million.

Study-wide points: Overlapping CD8+ CDR3 repertoires of patients and controls contained some 27 shared sequences. The study found no significant CD8+ Simpson's diversity difference between patients and controls.

The CDR3 runs 18 residues. The V segment lost 1 base and the J segment 3 bases; nucleotides outside the gene matches: 15. Germline V gives CDR1 SGHDN, CDR2 FVKESK. The study profiled TCR beta VDJ and CDR3 using genomic DNA as template. TCRdb analysed the reads with MiXCR anew, one entry per CDR3 protein. Of about 200,000 distinct CDR3 sequences listed, 34% are singletons. This clonotype came up a few times. The antigen is not known. Sequencing was performed on sorted CD4+, CD8+, or CD8+CD57+ T cells (not recorded which) from PBMCs. This TCR was recovered from a human donor in good health, serving as a control. The rearrangement links TRBV14 to TRBJ2-7; 7 nucleotides align to TRBD1. DNA of the CDR3: TGTGCCAGCAGCCAAGTAAGGGGTGGTAGGGGGCCGCTCTACGAGCAGTACTTC. This translates into CASSQVRGGRGPLYEQYF.